This TCR beta chain was profiled in a study of Graves' ophthalmopathy and Graves' hyperthyroidism. Study-level information: Samples of peripheral blood were obtained at initial diagnosis, prior to treatment of any kind. Whole-study findings and limits: The majority of expanded thyroid clonotypes above 0.001 frequency also occurred in blood. Distinction of ophthalmopathy from stable hyperthyroidism by a 13-signature model reached almost 90% sensitivity and approximately 80% specificity.

CDR3 regions of TCR beta were amplified from RNA transcripts. In the first round, RT-PCR was carried out with HTBI primers, and a multiplex PCR formed the second round. In TCRdb, the multiplex PCR reads were re-called with MiXCR into one record per CDR3 protein. This repertoire shows 260,000 or so distinct CDR3 sequences, around 50% found once; its top ten account for roughly 50%. The sample holds a few counts of this clonotype. Its antigen is undetermined. Input material: peripheral blood. This sequence originates from an adult man with Graves' ophthalmopathy.

The CDR3 DNA sequence: TGTGCCAGCAGCTCAAACAGTAGCTACGAGCAGTACTTC. Protein product: CASSSNSSYEQYF. J is TRBJ2-7 and V is TRBV5-5; D unresolved. The CDR3 contains 13 residues. CDR1 and CDR2 (germline): SGHKS, YYEKEE (reference sequence). Trimming removed 3 bases at V and 3 bases at J, with 10 bases between.